These 30 T cell receptor beta chains were all obtained from the same sample, sequenced in a study of a mutant IDH1 vaccine in newly diagnosed glioma. Their recognized antigens are unknown. Time point: week 5, during vaccination. Doses consisted of 300 ug of mutant IDH1 20-mer peptide each, paired with topical imiquimod. The protocol was immunoSEQ multiplex PCR, while the TCRdb copy is restricted to in-frame clones and leaves out a portion. This sample has about 58,000 clones, with around 80% found just once. Sample: PBMCs, taken from a glioma patient whose treatment included an IDH1 peptide vaccine. These receptors came from a woman aged 45 to 65 with glioma.

This clone has just one count. This rearrangement joins TRBV29-1 to TRBJ1-4, with 8 bases matching TRBD1. The germline CDR1 and CDR2 sequences are SQVTM and ANQGSEA. V gave up 4 bases and J gave up 5 bases; unmatched junction bases: 0. The CDR3 consists of 12 residues. In nucleotides, the CDR3 is TGCAGCGTTGGACAGGGGAATGAAAAACTGTTTTTT. Its translation is CSVGQGNEKLFF.

With respect to this clone: Other DNA sequences in the same sample also yield this CDR3. V gene TRBV9 combines with J gene TRBJ1-4, with a possible D match to TRBD1 (5 bases). Looked up from germline, CDR1 is SGDLS and CDR2 is YYNGEE. The CDR3 has 15 residues. Trimming cost V 4 bases and J 0 bases, with 10 bases left between them. The chain's CDR3 is CASSPQGATNEKLFF. The CDR3, as DNA: TGTGCCAGCAGCCCCCAAGGGGCAACTAATGAAAAACTGTTTTTT. Full variable domain (remainder filled in from reference TRBV9 and TRBJ1-4): DSGVTQTPKHLITATGQRVTLRCSPRSGDLSVYWYQQSLDQGLQFLIQYYNGEERAKGNILERFSAQQFPDLHSELNLSSLELGDSALYFCASSPQGATNEKLFFGSGTQLSVL.

The chain is built from TRBV7-9 and TRBJ2-5, with TRBD2 matching 12 bases. V was clipped by 7 bases and J by 3 bases; unmatched bases: 6. CDR3 length: 15 amino acids. Germline assignment: CDR1 SEHNR and CDR2 FQNEAQ (reference sequence). CDR3 coding DNA: TGTGCCAGCACGGAGGCTAGCGGGGGGGAAGAGACCCAGTACTTC. This encodes CASTEASGGEETQYF.

The genes are TRBV27 and TRBJ2-3; 9 bases are a match to TRBD1. The J segment lost 2 bases and the V segment lost 5 bases, leaving 5 bases of the junction unmatched. The CDR3 contains 15 residues. Germline V lookup: CDR1 MNHEY, CDR2 SMNVEV (reference sequence). This chain's CDR3 is CASSGRTGATDTQYF. The CDR3 nucleotides read TGTGCCAGCAGTGGGCGGACAGGGGCCACAGATACGCAGTATTTT.

This rearrangement joins TRBV11-2 to TRBJ2-7, with a possible D match to TRBD2 (6 bases). V was trimmed by 5 bases and J by 1 base, leaving 15 bases between them. CDR1 is SGHAT and CDR2 is FQNNGV in the germline V gene. This CDR3 has 15 residues. The CDR3 region is CASSQLTAGSYEQYF. The CDR3 DNA follows: TGTGCCAGCAGCCAGTTGACGGCGGGGTCCTACGAGCAGTACTTC. Complete variable domain (other parts from reference TRBV11-2 and TRBJ2-7): EAGVAQSPRYKIIEKRQSVAFWCNPISGHATLYWYQQILGQGPKLLIQFQNNGVVDDSQLPKDRFSAERLKGVDSTLKIQPAKLEDSAVYLCASSQLTAGSYEQYFGPGTRLTVT.

The chain combines TRBV5-4 with TRBJ1-2; D ambiguous. Per the germline V gene, CDR1 is SGHNT and CDR2 is YYREEE (reference sequence). Trimming shortened V by 0 bases and J by 4 bases, and 13 bases separated the two germline ends. This CDR3 spans 15 amino acids. CDR3 residues: CASSLAGSKFYGYTF. The CDR3, as DNA: TGTGCCAGCAGCTTGGCCGGATCGAAATTCTATGGCTACACCTTC.

This clone was recorded only once. The rearrangement joins TRBV5-8 to TRBJ1-3; D not resolved. V lost 1 base, J lost 0 bases, and 11 bases lay in between. The V gene's germline CDR1 is SGHTS and CDR2 YDEGEE. The CDR3 spans 16 residues. The CDR3, as DNA: TGTGCCAGCAGCTTGCCCTTCACAGACTCTGGAAACACCATATATTTT. Amino acid sequence: CASSLPFTDSGNTIYF. The complete variable domain, with remaining parts taken from reference TRBV5-8 and TRBJ1-3, reads EAGVTQSPTHLIKTRGQQATLRCSPISGHTSVYWYQQALGLGLQFLLWYDEGEERNRGNFPPRFSGRQFPNYSSELNVNALELEDSALYLCASSLPFTDSGNTIYFGEGSWLTVV.

The J gene is TRBJ1-1, the V gene TRBV5-1, with TRBD1 matching 12 bases. This CDR3 is 16 amino acids long. Unmatched junction bases numbered 5, after V lost 5 bases and J lost 0 bases. Germline lookup yields CDR1 SGHRS and CDR2 YFSETQ. The DNA of the CDR3 is TGCGCCAGCAGACCAGGGACAGGGGGCCTGAACACTGAAGCTTTCTTT. Its translation is CASRPGTGGLNTEAFF. Together with reference TRBV5-1 and TRBJ1-1, the CDR3 gives the full variable domain: KAGVTQTPRYLIKTRGQQVTLSCSPISGHRSVSWYQQTPGQGLQFLFEYFSETQRNKGNFPGRFSGRQFSNSRSEMNVSTLELGDSALYLCASRPGTGGLNTEAFFGQGTRLTVV.

The chain is built from TRBV29-1 and TRBJ1-1; 7 positions match TRBD1. Per the germline V gene, CDR1 is SQVTM and CDR2 is ANQGSEA. The CDR3 covers 13 residues. V dropped 7 bases and J dropped 2; count of bases not matched to a gene: 7. The CDR3 spells CSDWDSKNTEAFF. The CDR3 DNA follows: TGCAGCGATTGGGACAGTAAAAACACTGAAGCTTTCTTT.

The chain employs TRBV5-1 and TRBJ2-7, with 9 bases aligning to TRBD2. The junction had 4 bases not matched to a gene; V was cut back by 3 bases and J by 0 bases. Germline V lookup: CDR1 SGHRS, CDR2 YFSETQ. This CDR3 region has 15 residues. CDR3 DNA: TGCGCCAGCAGCTCGGGGACTAGCCCCTCCTACGAGCAGTACTTC. Amino acid sequence: CASSSGTSPSYEQYF.

This chain connects TRBV18 to TRBJ2-4; 7 nucleotides agree with TRBD1. CDR1 is KGHSH, CDR2 LQKENI, per germline. The V and J ends lost 0 bases and 4 bases, in that order; junction bases with no gene match: 9. The CDR3 is 17 residues long. The CDR3 loop is CASSPPTGTDKKNIQYF. Written as DNA, the CDR3 is TGTGCCAGCTCACCACCGACGGGGACAGACAAGAAAAACATTCAGTACTTC.

V is TRBV11-1 and J is TRBJ2-3, with 10 bases lining up with TRBD2. Per the germline V gene, CDR1 is SGHAT and CDR2 is FQDESV (reference sequence). This CDR3 comprises 16 residues. V shed 5 bases and J 5 bases; nucleotides not matched to a gene: 10. The CDR3 bases are TGTGCCAGCAGCCCCGGGGCTAGCGGGGGAGTAGATACGCAGTATTTT. This encodes CASSPGASGGVDTQYF.

V is TRBV4-1 and J is TRBJ2-7, with D possibly TRBD1 on 6 matching bases. Trimming cost V 1 base and J 2 bases, with 18 bases left between them. Germline loops: CDR1 MGHRA, CDR2 YSYEKL. This CDR3 has 17 amino acids. The DNA for the CDR3 is TGCGCCAGCAGCCAAGGGGAATCCGGGACAAGGGCCTACGAGCAGTACTTC. It translates to CASSQGESGTRAYEQYF.

The J gene is TRBJ2-3, the V gene TRBV27; a weak D match, TRBD2 (6 bases). The CDR3 is made up of 12 amino acids. V shed 2 bases and J shed 10 bases, with 10 bases lying between them. Germline values: CDR1 MNHEY, CDR2 SMNVEV (reference sequence). CDR3 nucleotide sequence: TGTGCCAGCAGTTTAAACGGAGGGGCGCAGTATTTT. Amino acids: CASSLNGGAQYF.

A note on this clone: Additional DNA sequences in this sample encode the identical CDR3. The chain recombines TRBV5-1 with TRBJ2-3; D is uncertain. Trimming removed 5 bases at V and 4 bases at J, with 8 bases between. CDR3 length: 12 amino acids. In germline, CDR1 is SGHRS, CDR2 YFSETQ. In nucleotides, the CDR3 is TGCGCCAGCAGGCTTGGCCCAGATACGCAGTATTTT. This codes for CASRLGPDTQYF.

The V gene is TRBV6-1, the J gene TRBJ1-1, with TRBD1 as a possible D gene (6 bases). The CDR3 contains 13 residues. CDR1 is MNHNS and CDR2 is SASEGT in the germline V gene. V was cut by 5 bases and J by 2 bases, with 9 bases left in between. The DNA of the CDR3 is TGTGCCAGCAGTCAGGGGAAAAACACTGAAGCTTTCTTT. Amino acid sequence: CASSQGKNTEAFF.

This clone was seen more than once but under ten times. The rearrangement joins TRBV29-1 to TRBJ1-1; D is ambiguous. Trimming removed 3 bases at V and 1 base at J, with 6 bases between. CDR3 length: 12 residues. CDR1 SQVTM and CDR2 ANQGSEA come from the germline V gene. The CDR3 DNA reads TGCAGCGTTGAGGTAGGGAACACTGAAGCTTTCTTT. Translated, it gives CSVEVGNTEAFF.

This rearrangement joins TRBV7-2 to TRBJ1-4; D gene unclear. Germline V gene data show CDR1 as SGHTA and CDR2 as FQGNSA. Trimming pared 2 bases from V and 5 bases from J, leaving 15 bases between. This CDR3 is built from 16 residues. CDR3 nucleotide sequence: TGTGCCAGCAGCTTATTCGGGCCAGCCCTAAATGAAAAACTGTTTTTT. It translates to CASSLFGPALNEKLFF. Together with reference TRBV7-2 and TRBJ1-4, the CDR3 gives the full variable domain: GAGVSQSPSNKVTEKGKDVELRCDPISGHTALYWYRQSLGQGLEFLIYFQGNSAPDKSGLPSDRFSAERTGGSVSTLTIQRTQQEDSAVYLCASSLFGPALNEKLFFGSGTQLSVL.

J is TRBJ2-7 and V is TRBV6-6; no firm D call. The CDR3 has 14 amino acids. V was clipped by 6 bases and J by 3 bases, with 15 bases between them. Germline CDR1 is MNHNY and CDR2 is SVGAGI (reference sequence). The CDR3 spells CASRDLDGYYEQYF. CDR3 nucleotides: TGTGCCAGCAGAGACTTGGACGGATACTACGAGCAGTACTTC.

This chain uses TRBV9 with TRBJ1-4; D might be TRBD1 (5 bases). The CDR3 totals 15 residues. The V end lost 4 bases, the J end lost 4 bases, and 14 bases lay between the germline ends. The germline V gene encodes CDR1 SGDLS and CDR2 YYNGEE. CDR3 sequence reads: CASSSLPRGNEKLFF. The CDR3 DNA reads TGTGCCAGCAGCTCACTCCCAAGGGGTAATGAAAAACTGTTTTTT. Full variable domain (rest looked up from reference TRBV9 and TRBJ1-4): DSGVTQTPKHLITATGQRVTLRCSPRSGDLSVYWYQQSLDQGLQFLIQYYNGEERAKGNILERFSAQQFPDLHSELNLSSLELGDSALYFCASSSLPRGNEKLFFGSGTQLSVL.

The chain employs TRBV6-5 and TRBJ2-7; no clear D gene. CDR1 is MNHEY and CDR2 is SVGAGI in the germline V gene. Trimming shortened V by 6 bases and J by 1 base, and 10 bases separated the two germline ends. This CDR3 is built from 13 residues. CDR3 coding DNA: TGTGCCAGCAGAGCCGGACGGTCCTACGAGCAGTACTTC. Translating gives CASRAGRSYEQYF.

The table lists this clone with a count of one. The CDR3 sequence is CASSIGTTYEQYF. The CDR3 DNA sequence: TGTGCCAGCTCGATCGGAACTACCTACGAGCAGTACTTC. The V and J genes are TRBV18 and TRBJ2-7; D gene unclear. The CDR3 spans 13 residues. The V gene lost 6 bases and the J gene lost 2 bases, with 11 bases spanning the gap. Germline CDR1 and CDR2: KGHSH and LQKENI.

DNA of the CDR3: TGCGCCAGCAGCTTTAGCGGGGGACAGGGTATTTTAGATGAGCAGTTCTTC. Translating it yields CASSFSGGQGILDEQFF. This sequence joins TRBV5-1 and TRBJ2-1; D is tentatively TRBD1 or TRBD2 (9 bases each). This CDR3 has 17 residues. Per germline, CDR1 SGHRS and CDR2 YFSETQ. V dropped 2 bases and J dropped 8 bases, with 23 bases sitting between them.

V gene TRBV27 combines with J gene TRBJ1-1; D possibly corresponds to TRBD1 (5 bases). The length of the CDR3 is 13 residues. Looked up from germline, CDR1 is MNHEY and CDR2 is SMNVEV (reference sequence). The V gene lost 5 bases and the J gene lost 6 bases, with 13 bases spanning the gap. The CDR3 here is CASSPSGGAEAFF. The DNA for the CDR3 is TGTGCCAGCAGTCCCTCCGGGGGGGCTGAAGCTTTCTTT.

The genes are TRBV5-1 and TRBJ1-1; tentatively, D is TRBD1 (5 bases). V was clipped by 6 bases and J by 9 bases, with 12 bases between them. CDR3 length: 11 residues. The V gene's germline CDR1 is SGHRS and CDR2 YFSETQ. DNA of the CDR3: TGCGCCAGCATAGACAGCTTTAAAGCTTTCTTT. It codes for CASIDSFKAFF.

The rearrangement uses TRBV18 and TRBJ1-2; D unclear. The CDR3 spans 13 residues. Deletions cut 2 bases from V and 4 bases from J, with 8 bases between. CDR1 is KGHSH and CDR2 is LQKENI in the germline V gene. CDR3 in amino acids: CASSPEGTYGYTF. CDR3 sequence (DNA): TGTGCCAGCTCACCAGAGGGAACCTATGGCTACACCTTC.

The chain couples TRBV4-2 to TRBJ1-1, with D perhaps matching TRBD1 (6 bases). Looked up from germline, CDR1 is LGHNA and CDR2 is YNFKEQ. The ends were cut back, 1 base at V and 0 bases at J, with 9 bases in the middle. The CDR3 spans 15 residues. CDR3 in DNA: TGTGCCAGCAGCCAAGGAACAGGGATGAACACTGAAGCTTTCTTT. Translated: CASSQGTGMNTEAFF.

This clone was counted a few times. The rearrangement uses TRBV30 and TRBJ2-5; D might be TRBD1 or TRBD2, each matching 7 bases. CDR1 and CDR2 from the germline V gene are GTSNPN and SVGIG (reference sequence). Trimming took 7 bases from V and 5 from J, leaving 17 bases between them. This CDR3 comprises 13 residues. Written as DNA, the CDR3 is TGTGCCTCCCAGGGGGGGCCCCGGGAGACCCAGTACTTC. Translating it yields CASQGGPRETQYF.

The V call is TRBV19, the J call TRBJ1-6; D not resolved. Per germline, CDR1 LNHDA and CDR2 SQIVND (reference sequence). Trimming left V 3 bases short and J 7 bases short, with 7 bases between. The length of the CDR3 is 13 residues. CDR3 in amino acids: CASSITRNSPLHF. CDR3 sequence (DNA): TGTGCCAGTAGTATTACCCGGAATTCACCCCTCCACTTT.

This clone is a singleton in its sample. DNA of the CDR3: TGTGCCAGCAGCCCCCAATCCCGGCCCCTGGGTGAGCAGTACTTC. This codes for CASSPQSRPLGEQYF. The chain joins TRBV9 to TRBJ2-7, with D unresolved. Germline CDR1 is SGDLS and CDR2 is YYNGEE. Trimming stripped 4 bases from V and 7 bases from J, with 21 bases between. This CDR3 spans 15 amino acids.